This record looks at one T cell receptor beta chain sequence and its context. The sample is drawn from a study of blood T cell repertoires in COVID-19. Whole-study context: COVID-19 samples collected from the United States, Italy and Spain covered acute and convalescent phases. T cells, B-cell-depleted T cells, or PBMCs supplied cDNA or gDNA.

This CDR3 region has 15 residues. CDR1 SGHTA and CDR2 FQGTGA come from the germline V gene. The ends lost 4 bases at V and 6 bases at J; junction bases unmatched: 10. The authors' processing: Amplifying reference gene primers gave estimates of nucleated cell counts. Clones were read by immunoSEQ multiplex PCR, and TCRdb kept only the in-frame ones, dropping some. V and J calls and clone size come straight from that table; D and trimming were deduced from the DNA. This table holds 210,000 or so clones, approximately 85% found once. This TCR came from a woman aged 70-85 years with active or convalescent COVID-19. Sequenced input: peripheral blood. The V call is TRBV7-3, the J call TRBJ2-7, with 9 bases aligning to TRBD2. This CDR3 is CASSSAGTSRSEQYF. CDR3 sequence (DNA): TGTGCCAGCAGCTCCGCCGGGACTAGCAGATCCGAGCAGTACTTC.